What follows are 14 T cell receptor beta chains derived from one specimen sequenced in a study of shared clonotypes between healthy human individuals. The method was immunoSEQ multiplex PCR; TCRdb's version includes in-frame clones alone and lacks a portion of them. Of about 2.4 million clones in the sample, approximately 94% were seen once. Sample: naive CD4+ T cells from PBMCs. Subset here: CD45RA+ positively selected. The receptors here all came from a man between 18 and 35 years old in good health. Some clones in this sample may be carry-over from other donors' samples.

CDR3 coding DNA: TGTGCCAGCAGCCCCCCGCCCTATCACAATGAGCAGTTCTTC. Translated, it gives CASSPPPYHNEQFF. The chain joins TRBV7-2 to TRBJ2-1; D unresolved. V dropped 5 bases and J dropped 5 bases, with 13 bases sitting between them. Germline V CDR1 and CDR2: SGHTA, FQGNSA. The CDR3 contains 14 residues. The entire variable domain, with the rest obtained from reference TRBV7-2 and TRBJ2-1, is as follows: GAGVSQSPSNKVTEKGKDVELRCDPISGHTALYWYRQSLGQGLEFLIYFQGNSAPDKSGLPSDRFSAERTGGSVSTLTIQRTQQEDSAVYLCASSPPPYHNEQFFGPGTRLTVL.

CDR3 region: CASSQRQGSTDTQYF. The CDR3 region has the DNA TGTGCCAGCAGTCAACGACAGGGCAGCACAGATACGCAGTATTTT. The chain has TRBV6-5 and TRBJ2-3, with 7 bases matching TRBD1. The length of the CDR3 is 15 residues. Germline V gene lookup returns CDR1 MNHEY and CDR2 SVGAGI. The V and J ends lost 5 bases and 0 bases, in that order; junction bases with no gene match: 5.

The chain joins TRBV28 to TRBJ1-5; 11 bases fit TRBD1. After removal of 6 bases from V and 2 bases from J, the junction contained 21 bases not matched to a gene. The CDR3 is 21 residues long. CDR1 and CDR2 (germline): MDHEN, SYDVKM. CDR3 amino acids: CASRTAPGGGQGAYGNQPQHF. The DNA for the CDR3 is TGTGCCAGCAGGACGGCGCCGGGTGGAGGACAGGGGGCATATGGCAATCAGCCCCAGCATTTT.

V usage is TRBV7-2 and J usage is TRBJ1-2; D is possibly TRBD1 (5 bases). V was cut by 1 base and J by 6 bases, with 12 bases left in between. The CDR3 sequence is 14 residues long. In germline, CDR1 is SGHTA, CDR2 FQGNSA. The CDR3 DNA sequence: TGTGCCAGCAGCTTAGAAGGGACCACTAATGGCTACACCTTC. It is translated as CASSLEGTTNGYTF.

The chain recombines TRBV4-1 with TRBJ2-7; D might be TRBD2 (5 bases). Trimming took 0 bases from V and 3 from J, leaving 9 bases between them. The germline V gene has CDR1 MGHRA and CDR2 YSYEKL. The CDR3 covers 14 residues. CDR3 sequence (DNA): TGCGCCAGCAGCCAAGACCCACGGGGCTACGAGCAGTACTTC. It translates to CASSQDPRGYEQYF.

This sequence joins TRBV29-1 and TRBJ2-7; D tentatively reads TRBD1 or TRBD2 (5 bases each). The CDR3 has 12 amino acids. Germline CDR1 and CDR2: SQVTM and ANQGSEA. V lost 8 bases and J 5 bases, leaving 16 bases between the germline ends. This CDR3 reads CSSVGPTDEQYF. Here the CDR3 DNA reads TGCAGCTCTGTGGGACCTACTGACGAGCAGTACTTC.

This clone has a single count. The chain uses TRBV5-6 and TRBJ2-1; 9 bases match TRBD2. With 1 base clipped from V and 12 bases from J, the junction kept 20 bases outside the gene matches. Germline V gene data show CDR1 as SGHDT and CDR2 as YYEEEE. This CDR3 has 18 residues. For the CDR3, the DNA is TGTGCCAGCAGCTTGCGAAACGCCGCGGGAGGGCCCCGTCTAGTGCAGTTCTTC. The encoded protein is CASSLRNAAGGPRLVQFF.

CDR3 residues: CASRVSRYYGYTF. CDR3 coding DNA: TGCGCCAGCAGAGTTTCTCGGTACTATGGCTACACCTTC. The gene calls are TRBV5-1 and TRBJ1-2, with no clear D. This CDR3 has 13 amino acids. Trimming cost V 5 bases and J 3 bases, with 11 bases left between them. Germline CDR1 SGHRS, CDR2 YFSETQ.

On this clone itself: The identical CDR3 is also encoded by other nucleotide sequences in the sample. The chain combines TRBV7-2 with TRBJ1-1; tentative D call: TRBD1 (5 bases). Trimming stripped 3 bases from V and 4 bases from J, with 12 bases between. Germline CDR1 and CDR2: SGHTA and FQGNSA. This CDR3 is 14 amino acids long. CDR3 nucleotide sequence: TGTGCCAGCAGCTTCCAGGGCGGGAGCACTGAAGCTTTCTTT. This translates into CASSFQGGSTEAFF.

The CDR3 here is CASSQIRGFSYEQYF. CDR3 in DNA: TGCGCCAGCAGTCAAATACGGGGTTTCTCCTACGAGCAGTACTTC. The rearrangement uses TRBV23-1 and TRBJ2-7; D is possibly TRBD2 (5 bases). TRBV23-1 is filed as an ORF, its function uncertain. V was trimmed by 2 bases and J by 0 bases, leaving 11 bases between them. CDR3 size: 15 residues.

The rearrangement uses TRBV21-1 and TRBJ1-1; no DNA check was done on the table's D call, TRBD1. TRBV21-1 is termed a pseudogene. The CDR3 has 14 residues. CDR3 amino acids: CASSRDRLNTEAFF. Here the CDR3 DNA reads TGTGCCAGCAGCAGGGACAGGTTGAACACTGAAGCTTTCTTT.

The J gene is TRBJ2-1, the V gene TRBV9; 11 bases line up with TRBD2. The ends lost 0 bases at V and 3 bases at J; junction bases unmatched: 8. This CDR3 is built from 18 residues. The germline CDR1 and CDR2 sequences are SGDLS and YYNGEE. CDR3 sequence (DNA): TGTGCCAGCAGCGTAGAACCTATGGGGACTAGCGGCTACAATGAGCAGTTCTTC. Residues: CASSVEPMGTSGYNEQFF.

The CDR3 DNA reads TGTGCCTGGCAGGGGTGGGGCTCCTACGAGCAGTACTTC. As protein: CAWQGWGSYEQYF. This rearrangement joins TRBV30 to TRBJ2-5, with a possible D match to TRBD1 (6 bases). The J call is in doubt because the DNA end fits TRBJ2-7 better. The CDR3 covers 13 residues. Germline CDR1 GTSNPN, CDR2 SVGIG (reference sequence).

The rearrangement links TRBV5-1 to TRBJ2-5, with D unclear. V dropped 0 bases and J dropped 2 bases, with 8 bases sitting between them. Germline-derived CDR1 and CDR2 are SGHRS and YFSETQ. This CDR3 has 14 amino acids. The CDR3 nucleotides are TGCGCCAGCAGCTTGGTACCATCTCAAGAGACCCAGTACTTC. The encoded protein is CASSLVPSQETQYF.